What follows are 4 T cell receptor beta chains derived from one specimen sequenced in a study of blood T cells in healthy people across ages (dated by TCRdb to 2014 to 2015). Library generation was performed with 5' RACE. Sequenced on an Illumina HiSeq 2500. A second PCR of about 6 to 11 cycles was performed with a sample-barcoded 5' primer and a J-beta primer mix. Clones were called with MiXCR by TCRdb after fastp trimmed the public reads at Q25, and only in-frame beta chains were retained. When rows share a CDR3 protein, they turn into one entry using the most common DNA and genes. The sample has hundreds of thousands of distinct CDR3 sequences on record, roughly 50% of them singletons. Of the sample, around 15% is held by the ten largest clones. The sequenced sample consisted of blood. These receptors were taken from a man aged 25 to 40 in good health.

V gene TRBV12-3 or TRBV12-4 combines with J gene TRBJ2-7, with TRBD1 matching over 7 bases. This CDR3 has 15 amino acids. Trimming cost V 6 bases and J 2 bases; bases outside gene matches: 10. The DNA for the CDR3 is TGTGCCAGCAGCCCCCCCGGGACAGTGACCTACGAGCAGTACTTC. It encodes CASSPPGTVTYEQYF.

The chain combines TRBV2 with TRBJ1-2; 9 nucleotides match TRBD1. Germline CDR1 and CDR2: SNHLY and FYNNEI. The CDR3 length is 16 residues. V lost 8 bases and J lost 0; bases outside the gene matches: 10. As DNA, the CDR3 is TGTGCCAGCGGGGCGCATGACAGGGGGGCTAACTATGGCTACACCTTC. This codes for CASGAHDRGANYGYTF.

V usage is TRBV27 and J usage is TRBJ2-7; 7 bases line up with TRBD1. This CDR3 has 16 residues. After removal of 0 bases from V and 5 bases from J, the junction contained 10 bases not matched to a gene. Germline V lookup: CDR1 MNHEY, CDR2 SMNVEV (reference sequence). In DNA form, the CDR3 reads TGTGCCAGCAGTTTATCGATTAATTACAGGGGACACGAGCAGTACTTC. Amino acid sequence: CASSLSINYRGHEQYF.

This clonotype occurred a few times. The V and J genes are TRBV10-3 and TRBJ2-7; D possibly corresponds to TRBD2 (6 bases). CDR1 and CDR2 from the germline V gene are ENHRY and SYGVKD. There are 18 residues in the CDR3. V was clipped by 2 bases and J by 4 bases, with 24 bases between them. The CDR3 bases are TGTGCCATCAGTGAGAACCATGAGACGGCCGGGGGTGGTTACGAGCAGTACTTC. Translated: CAISENHETAGGGYEQYF.